Presented here are 6 T cell receptor beta chains from one specimen sequenced in a study of T-cell reconstitution after alpha-beta-depleted transplantation in children. Unique molecular identifiers tagged the TCRbeta library. One entry per CDR3 protein, called by TCRdb with MiXCR from the PCR reads. The table shows about 16,000 distinct CDR3 sequences, with about 7.7% occurring only once. Sequenced material: PBMCs, mostly from graft donor cells, taken 60 days after TCRalphabeta/CD19-depleted stem cell transplant. These receptors were obtained from a boy under two years old who had a stem cell transplant for Wiskott-Aldrich syndrome, so the T cells may come from the graft donor.

V usage is TRBV6-6 and J usage is TRBJ2-7; a possible D gene is TRBD2 (5 bases). In germline, CDR1 is MNHNY, CDR2 SVGAGI (reference sequence). The CDR3 loop spans 13 amino acids. Trimming stripped 8 bases from V and 0 bases from J, with 11 bases between. The CDR3 DNA reads as TGTGCCAGCGGGCAAGGGAGCTCCTACGAGCAGTACTTC. Its protein product is CASGQGSSYEQYF.

On this clonotype itself: The CDR3 does not end in the conserved phenylalanine or tryptophan, so this is likely a read error. This chain uses TRBV12-3 or TRBV12-4 with TRBJ2-5; 10 bases are a match to TRBD2. The CDR3 loop spans 14 amino acids. V lost 7 bases, J lost 4 bases, and 6 bases stayed unmatched. The CDR3 reads CASKPSGSLETQYL. The CDR3 DNA reads TGTGCCAGCAAGCCTAGCGGGAGCTTAGAGACCCAGTACCTA.

This clonotype appeared many times. The chain uses TRBV20-1 and TRBJ1-4; the D is unclear. This CDR3 is built from 15 residues. Germline-derived CDR1 and CDR2 are DFQATT and SNEGSKA (reference sequence). Trimming cost V 0 bases and J 8 bases, with 16 bases left between them. The DNA of the CDR3 is TGCAGTGCTAGAGATCCTTCCGGGTTTCGCGAAAAACTGTTTTTT. Its protein product is CSARDPSGFREKLFF.

In its sample, this clonotype ranks as medium-sized. The chain employs TRBV21-1 and TRBJ2-5. TRBV21-1 counts as a pseudogene. The CDR3 runs 12 residues. The CDR3 is CASSKEGETQYF. Here the CDR3 DNA reads TGTGCCAGCAGCAAAGAAGGAGAGACCCAGTACTTC.

The V and J genes are TRBV19 and TRBJ1-1, with a possible D match to TRBD1 (6 bases). The CDR3 is 13 residues long. Germline loops: CDR1 LNHDA, CDR2 SQIVND (reference sequence). V was shortened by 6 bases and J by 7 bases, with 15 bases between the two germline ends. The DNA for the CDR3 is TGTGCCAGTAGGGCTGAGGGGGGGCTTGAAGCTTTCTTT. It specifies CASRAEGGLEAFF.

This chain uses TRBV20-1 with TRBJ2-7; the D call may be TRBD1 or TRBD2 (5 bases each). V was cut by 6 bases and J by 1 base, with 16 bases left in between. This CDR3 spans 14 amino acids. Germline CDR1 DFQATT, CDR2 SNEGSKA (reference sequence). The DNA for the CDR3 is TGCAGTGCCGAGCGAGGGGCTGGGTCCTACGAGCAGTACTTC. Its protein product is CSAERGAGSYEQYF.